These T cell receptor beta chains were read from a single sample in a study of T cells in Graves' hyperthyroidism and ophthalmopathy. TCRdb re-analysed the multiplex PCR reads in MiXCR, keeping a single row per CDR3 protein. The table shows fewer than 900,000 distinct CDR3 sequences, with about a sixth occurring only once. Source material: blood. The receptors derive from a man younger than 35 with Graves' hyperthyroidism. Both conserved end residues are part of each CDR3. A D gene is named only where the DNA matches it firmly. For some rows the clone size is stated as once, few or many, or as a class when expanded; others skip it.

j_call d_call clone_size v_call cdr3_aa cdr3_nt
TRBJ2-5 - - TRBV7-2 CASSLFEMETQYF TGTGCCAGCAGCTTGTTCGAGATGGAGACCCAGTACTTC
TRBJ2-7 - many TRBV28 CASSVGQHEQYF TGTGCCAGCAGTGTCGGACAACACGAGCAGTACTTC
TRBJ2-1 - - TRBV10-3 CAISERSATYNEQFF TGTGCCATCAGTGAACGAAGCGCAACCTACAATGAGCAGTTCTTC
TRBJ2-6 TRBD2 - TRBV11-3 CASSYPGLLSSGANVLTF TGTGCCAGCAGCTACCCGGGACTACTAAGCTCTGGGGCCAACGTCCTGACTTTC
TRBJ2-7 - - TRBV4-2 CASSQDRLSEAEQYF TGTGCCAGCAGCCAAGATCGTTTGAGCGAGGCCGAGCAGTACTTC
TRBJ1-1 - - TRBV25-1 CASSELGLGGTEAFF TGTGCCAGCAGTGAATTAGGCCTGGGGGGGACTGAAGCTTTCTTT
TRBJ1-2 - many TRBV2 CASRQGTYGYTF TGTGCCAGCAGGCAGGGGACGTATGGCTACACCTTC
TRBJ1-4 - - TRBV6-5 CASSYSAWGENEKLSF TGTGCCAGCAGTTACTCGGCCTGGGGGGAAAATGAAAAACTGTCTTTT
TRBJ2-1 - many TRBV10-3 CAMGGTVNEQFF TGTGCCATGGGGGGGACAGTTAATGAGCAGTTCTTC
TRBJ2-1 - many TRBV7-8 CASSTRGGFAYNEQFF TGTGCCAGCAGCACCCGAGGCGGATTCGCCTACAATGAGCAGTTCTTC
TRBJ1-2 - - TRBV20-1 CSARDTRAAGYGYTF TGCAGTGCTAGAGATACCAGGGCGGCGGGGTATGGCTACACCTTC
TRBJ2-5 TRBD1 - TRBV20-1 CSARGGQGPEETQYF TGCAGTGCTAGGGGGGGACAGGGGCCTGAGGAGACCCAGTACTTC
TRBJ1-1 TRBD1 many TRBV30 CAWNRGIPAFF TGTGCCTGGAACAGGGGTATCCCAGCTTTCTTT
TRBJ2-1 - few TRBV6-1 CASRNQGSEQFF TGTGCCAGCAGAAATCAGGGATCTGAGCAGTTCTTC
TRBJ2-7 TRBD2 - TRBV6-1 CASRVRAGAYEQYF TGTGCCAGCAGAGTTCGAGCGGGAGCATACGAGCAGTACTTC
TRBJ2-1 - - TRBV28 CASSLGREYEQFF TGTGCCAGCAGTTTAGGCAGGGAGTATGAGCAGTTCTTC
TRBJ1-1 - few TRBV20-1 CSAPPRGGDGTEAFF TGCAGTGCCCCTCCCCGGGGCGGGGACGGCACTGAAGCTTTCTTT
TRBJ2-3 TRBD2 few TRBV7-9 CASSFFTSGASTDTQYF TGTGCCAGCAGCTTTTTTACTAGCGGAGCTAGCACAGATACGCAGTATTTT
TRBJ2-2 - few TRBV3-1 CASSQIGAGELFF TGTGCCAGCAGCCAGATTGGTGCGGGGGAGCTGTTTTTT
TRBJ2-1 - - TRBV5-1 CASSVAPSYNEQFF TGCGCCAGCAGCGTGGCACCCTCCTACAATGAGCAGTTCTTC
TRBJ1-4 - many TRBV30 CAWSRTLNEKLFF TGTGCCTGGAGTCGGACCCTTAATGAAAAACTGTTTTTT
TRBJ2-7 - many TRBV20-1 CSARDTGHEQYF TGCAGTGCTAGAGATACTGGCCACGAGCAGTACTTC
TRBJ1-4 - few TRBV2 CASSAGLSNEKLFF TGTGCCAGCAGTGCGGGCCTATCAAATGAAAAACTGTTTTTT
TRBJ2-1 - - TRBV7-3 CASSHLGGGNEQFF TGTGCCAGCAGCCATCTCGGGGGAGGCAATGAGCAGTTCTTC
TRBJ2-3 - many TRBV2 CASRRLNTDTQYF TGTGCCAGCAGGCGTTTGAACACAGATACGCAGTATTTT
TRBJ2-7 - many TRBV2 CASARTASYEQYF TGTGCCAGCGCGAGGACGGCCTCCTACGAGCAGTACTTC
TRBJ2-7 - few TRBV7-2 CASSLAFRGTTYEQYF TGTGCCAGCAGCTTAGCGTTCCGGGGAACTACCTACGAGCAGTACTTC
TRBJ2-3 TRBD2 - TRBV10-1 CASSMRLAGSGDTQYF TGCGCCAGCAGCATGAGACTAGCGGGAAGTGGAGATACGCAGTATTTT
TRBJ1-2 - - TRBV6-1 CASSEARATLGYTF TGTGCCAGCAGTGAGGCCAGGGCGACCCTCGGCTACACCTTC
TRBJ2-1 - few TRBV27 CASSFKPGADEQFF TGTGCCAGCAGTTTTAAGCCAGGGGCGGATGAGCAGTTCTTC
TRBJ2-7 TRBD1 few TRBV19 CASSYRGFSSYEQYF TGTGCCAGTAGCTACAGGGGGTTTAGCTCCTACGAGCAGTACTTC
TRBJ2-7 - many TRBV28 CASAWDASYEQYF TGTGCCAGCGCATGGGACGCTTCCTACGAGCAGTACTTC
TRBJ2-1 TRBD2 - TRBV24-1 CATSDPTSDSYNEQFF TGTGCCACCAGTGACCCAACTAGCGACTCCTACAATGAGCAGTTCTTC
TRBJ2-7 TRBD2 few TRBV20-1 CSARGLADYEQYF TGCAGTGCTAGAGGACTAGCGGACTACGAGCAGTACTTC
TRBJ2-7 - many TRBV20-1 CSATGRDYEQYF TGCAGTGCTACCGGACGGGATTACGAGCAGTACTTC
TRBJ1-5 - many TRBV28 CASSLLAGNMRNQPQHF TGTGCCAGCAGTTTACTGGCAGGGAATATGCGCAATCAGCCCCAGCATTTT
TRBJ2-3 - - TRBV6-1 CASSIRRPSSTDTQYF TGTGCCAGCAGTATACGGAGGCCATCTAGCACAGATACGCAGTATTTT
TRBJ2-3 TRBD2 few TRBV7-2 CASTKNRGGPGADTQYF TGTGCCAGCACCAAAAACCGGGGAGGGCCGGGGGCAGATACGCAGTATTTT
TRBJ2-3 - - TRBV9 CASSALSSGTDTQYF TGTGCCAGCAGCGCCCTTTCTAGCGGCACAGATACGCAGTATTTT
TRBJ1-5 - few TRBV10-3 CAISGRDNSNQPQHF TGTGCCATCAGTGGCCGGGACAATAGCAATCAGCCCCAGCATTTT
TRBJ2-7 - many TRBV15 CATSRKGEQYF TGTGCCACCAGCAGAAAAGGGGAGCAGTACTTC
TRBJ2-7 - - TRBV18 CAGSLLAAGGHEQYF TGTGCCGGCTCGCTCCTCGCGGCAGGAGGACACGAGCAGTACTTC
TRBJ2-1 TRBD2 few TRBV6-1 CASCDGLAGVNEQFF TGTGCCAGCTGTGACGGACTAGCGGGAGTCAATGAGCAGTTCTTC
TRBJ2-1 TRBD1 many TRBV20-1 CSATGPGTGGNEQFF TGCAGTGCTACCGGTCCCGGGACAGGGGGAAATGAGCAGTTCTTC
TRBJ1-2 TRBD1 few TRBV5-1 CASRLDFGRRGHRYGYTF TGCGCCAGCAGACTCGACTTTGGGCGGAGGGGGCATCGCTATGGCTACACCTTC
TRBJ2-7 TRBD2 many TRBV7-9 CASSHTSGSLYEQYF TGTGCCAGCAGCCATACTAGCGGGAGTCTATACGAGCAGTACTTC
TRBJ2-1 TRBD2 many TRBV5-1 CASSSTGTSGYNEQFF TGCGCCAGCAGCTCAACCGGGACTAGCGGCTACAATGAGCAGTTCTTC
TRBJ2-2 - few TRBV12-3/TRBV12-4 CASSLGLLRELFF TGTGCCAGCAGTTTGGGCCTTTTACGGGAGCTGTTTTTT
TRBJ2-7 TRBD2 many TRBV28 CASRRLAGGPYEQYF TGTGCCAGCAGAAGGCTAGCGGGAGGGCCATACGAGCAGTACTTC
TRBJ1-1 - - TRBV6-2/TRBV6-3 CASRGAFGVGTEAFF TGTGCCAGCAGGGGGGCCTTTGGAGTTGGGACTGAAGCTTTCTTT
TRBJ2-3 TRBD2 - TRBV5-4 CASSDRRLAGFTDTQYF TGTGCCAGCAGCGATCGCCGACTAGCGGGGTTCACAGATACGCAGTATTTT
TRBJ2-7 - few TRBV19 CASSIKSSYEQYF TGTGCCAGTAGTATAAAGTCATCCTACGAGCAGTACTTC
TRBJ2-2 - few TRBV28 CASSRTALWTGELFF TGTGCCAGCAGTCGGACAGCCCTCTGGACCGGGGAGCTGTTTTTT
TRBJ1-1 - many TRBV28 CASREANTEAFF TGTGCCAGCCGGGAGGCGAACACTGAAGCTTTCTTT
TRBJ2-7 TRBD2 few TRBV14 CASSPRAVAGGSEQYF TGTGCCAGCAGCCCCCGGGCGGTAGCGGGAGGTAGCGAGCAGTACTTC
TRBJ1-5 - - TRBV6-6 CASSYSGDPLCCNQPQHF TGTGCCAGCAGTTACTCAGGGGATCCACTATGCTGCAATCAGCCCCAGCATTTT
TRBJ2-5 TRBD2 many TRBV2 CASSYRTSGQETQYF TGTGCCAGCAGTTACCGGACTAGCGGCCAAGAGACCCAGTACTTC
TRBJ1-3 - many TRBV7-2 CASSFSDGNTIYF TGTGCCAGCAGCTTTTCGGACGGAAACACCATATATTTT